The 10 T cell receptor beta chains listed next were all sequenced from one sample in a study of shared clonotypes between healthy human individuals (TCRdb year 2020). Libraries were made using the immunoSEQ multiplex PCR assay. TCRdb provides this immuneACCESS table in a form limited to in-frame rearrangements. Some clones are lacking; in checked studies, under half of them reflect an unresolved V gene, and why the rest are absent is not known. For this sample the table gives some 2,000,000 clones, of which about 95% were detected only once. The ten largest clones represent approximately 1.2% of the sample. For the CD8 naive samples, CD45RO-negative cells were positively selected for CCR7, yielding a CD45RA+CCR7+ population from which TemRA cells were excluded. Sequencing input: naive CD8+ T cells sorted from blood. Read against the paper, the sample's cell subset or site label means: CD45RA+CCR7+. Receptors originate from a man younger than 30 in good health.

The chain uses TRBV7-9 and TRBJ1-5; D gene ambiguous. Trimming left V 5 bases short and J 7 bases short, with 12 bases between. This CDR3 has 13 amino acids. CDR1 is SEHNR, CDR2 FQNEAQ, per germline (reference sequence). CDR3 sequence reads: CASSIGLGQPQHF. In DNA form, the CDR3 reads TGTGCCAGCAGCATTGGATTGGGACAGCCCCAGCATTTT. The full variable domain, rest sourced from reference TRBV7-9 and TRBJ1-5, is DTGVSQNPRHKITKRGQNVTFRCDPISEHNRLYWYRQTLGQGPEFLTYFQNEAQLEKSRLLSDRFSAERPKGSFSTLEIQRTEQGDSAMYLCASSIGLGQPQHFGDGTRLSIL.

V usage is TRBV4-1 and J usage is TRBJ2-3; maybe TRBD2 (7 bases). CDR3 length equals 16 residues. Deletions cut 0 bases from V and 2 bases from J, with 12 bases between. From germline, CDR1 is MGHRA and CDR2 YSYEKL. The CDR3 spells CASSQEGGEHTDTQYF. The CDR3 DNA sequence: TGCGCCAGCAGCCAAGAAGGGGGGGAACACACAGATACGCAGTATTTT.

In its sample, this clone was seen once. This chain connects TRBV13 to TRBJ2-5, with 8 bases aligning to TRBD2. Germline V gene sequence: CDR1 PRHDT, CDR2 FYEKMQ (reference sequence). CDR3 size: 17 residues. J gave up 7 bases and V 6 bases, and 19 bases lay outside the gene matches. The CDR3 bases are TGTGCCAGCAGTTATTACTCCGCGGGACTAGACTTTGGGACCCAGTACTTC. Its protein is CASSYYSAGLDFGTQYF.

This chain joins TRBV6-5 and TRBJ2-7; no definite D call. The CDR3 contains 15 residues. Trimming cost V 6 bases and J 0 bases, with 15 bases left between them. The germline gives CDR1 MNHEY, CDR2 SVGAGI. The DNA of the CDR3 is TGTGCCAGCAGCCCTTTGGCGGCCAGCTCCTACGAGCAGTACTTC. Protein: CASSPLAASSYEQYF.

The rearrangement links TRBV7-9 to TRBJ1-1; 12 positions match TRBD1. Germline V gene sequence: CDR1 SEHNR, CDR2 FQNEAQ (reference sequence). V lost 4 bases and J lost 0; bases outside the gene matches: 3. This CDR3 is built from 16 residues. CDR3 sequence (DNA): TGTGCCAGCAGCTCTGGGACAGGGGGCATGAACACTGAAGCTTTCTTT. Translated, it gives CASSSGTGGMNTEAFF. The full variable domain, its missing parts supplied by reference TRBV7-9 and TRBJ1-1, is DTGVSQNPRHKITKRGQNVTFRCDPISEHNRLYWYRQTLGQGPEFLTYFQNEAQLEKSRLLSDRFSAERPKGSFSTLEIQRTEQGDSAMYLCASSSGTGGMNTEAFFGQGTRLTVV.

This rearrangement joins TRBV7-9 to TRBJ1-3; TRBD1 matches at 8 bases. Germline V lookup: CDR1 SEHNR, CDR2 FQNEAQ (reference sequence). The V and J ends lost 4 bases and 2 bases, in that order; junction bases with no gene match: 7. There are 16 residues in the CDR3. The CDR3 nucleotides are TGTGCCAGCAGCTCCGTCGGACAGGGCGCTGGAAACACCATATATTTT. Its protein is CASSSVGQGAGNTIYF.

The chain has TRBV5-6 and TRBJ2-2; 9 bases agree with TRBD1. CDR1 and CDR2 from the germline V gene are SGHDT and YYEEEE. J gave up 5 bases and V 4 bases, and 9 bases lay outside the gene matches. The CDR3 consists of 16 residues. The CDR3 DNA sequence: TGTGCCAGCAGCCGGGAACAGGGGGCGATTACCGGGGAGCTGTTTTTT. This codes for CASSREQGAITGELFF.

This chain joins TRBV6-1 and TRBJ2-3; 8 nucleotides agree with TRBD2. This CDR3 contains 15 residues. Germline CDR1 MNHNS, CDR2 SASEGT. The ends lost 1 base at V and 5 bases at J; junction bases unmatched: 5. CDR3 loop: CASSEGAGGKDTQYF. CDR3 DNA: TGTGCCAGCAGTGAAGGGGCGGGGGGCAAAGATACGCAGTATTTT.

The chain has TRBV4-1 and TRBJ1-5; 7 nucleotides align to TRBD1. The length of the CDR3 is 16 residues. Trimming at V came to 2 bases and at J to 6 bases, leaving 10 bases not matched to a gene. Germline-derived CDR1 and CDR2 are MGHRA and YSYEKL. This CDR3 reads CASSQSPAGGSQPQHF. The CDR3, as DNA: TGCGCCAGCAGCCAATCCCCCGCAGGGGGTAGTCAGCCCCAGCATTTT.

J is TRBJ2-7 and V is TRBV9; 8 bases align to TRBD1. Germline trimming cut 1 base from V and 2 bases from J; bases unmatched to any gene: 11. The germline CDR1 and CDR2 sequences are SGDLS and YYNGEE. The CDR3 spans 17 residues. Here the CDR3 DNA reads TGTGCCAGCAGCGTATCAGACACAGGGGGTAAGACCTACGAGCAGTACTTC. This translates into CASSVSDTGGKTYEQYF.